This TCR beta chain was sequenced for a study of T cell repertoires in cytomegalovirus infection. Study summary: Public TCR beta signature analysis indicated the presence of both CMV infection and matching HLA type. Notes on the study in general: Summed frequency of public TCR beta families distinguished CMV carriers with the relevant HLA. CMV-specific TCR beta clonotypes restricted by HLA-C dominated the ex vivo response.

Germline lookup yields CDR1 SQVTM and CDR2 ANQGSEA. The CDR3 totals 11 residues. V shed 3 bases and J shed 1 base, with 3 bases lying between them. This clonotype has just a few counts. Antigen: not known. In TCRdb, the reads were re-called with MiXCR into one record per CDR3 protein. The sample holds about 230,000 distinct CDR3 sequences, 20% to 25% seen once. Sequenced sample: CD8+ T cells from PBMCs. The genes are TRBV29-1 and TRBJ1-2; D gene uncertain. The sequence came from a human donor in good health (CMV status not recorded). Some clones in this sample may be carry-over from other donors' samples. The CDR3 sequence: CSVEDNYGYTF. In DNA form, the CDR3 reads TGCAGCGTTGAGGATAACTATGGCTACACCTTC. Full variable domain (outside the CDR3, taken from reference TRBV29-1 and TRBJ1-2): SAVISQKPSRDICQRGTSLTIQCQVDSQVTMMFWYRQQPGQSLTLIATANQGSEATYESGFVIDKFPISRPNLTFSTLTVSNMSPEDSSIYLCSVEDNYGYTFGSGTRLTVV.